This TCR beta chain is drawn from a study of T cell repertoires in cytomegalovirus infection. Study summary: It can be stated that public TCR beta signatures indicated CMV infection as well as a matching HLA type. Study observations and caveats: Ex vivo, HLA-C-restricted CMV-specific TCR beta clonotypes prevailed over the rest of the response. Pooled public TCR beta family frequency picked out CMV carriers with the relevant HLA.

J gave up 7 bases and V 3 bases, and 4 bases lay outside the gene matches. The germline gives CDR1 MNHEY, CDR2 SVGAGI. The CDR3 has 14 amino acids. Worth noting for this clonotype: Its antigen is not known.

TCRdb processed the reads anew with MiXCR; each CDR3 protein has one entry. The sample includes some 320,000 distinct CDR3 sequences, 9% to 9.5% of them seen just once. This rearrangement joins TRBV6-5 to TRBJ2-2; 8 positions agree with TRBD2. This receptor was taken from a human donor in good health (CMV status not recorded). Some clones in this sample may be carry-over from other donors' samples. Source material: PBMCs. CDR3 DNA: TGTGCCAGCAGTTATACCGGGGGGGGCGGGGAGCTGTTTTTT. Its translation: CASSYTGGGGELFF.